The 25 T cell receptor beta chains in this list originate from one sample, sequenced in a study of shared clonotypes between healthy human individuals. Positive CCR7 selection of CD45RO-negative cells yielded the naive CD8 cells, and terminally differentiated effector memory CD45RA+ cells were excluded. Method: immunoSEQ multiplex PCR; TCRdb's copy keeps in-frame clones and lacks some. This sample yields roughly 550,000 clones, of which nearly 97% are seen a single time; about 0.11% belongs to the top ten. The sequenced material came from naive CD8+ T cells sorted from blood. The source is a woman in her twenties or thirties in good health.

The chain combines TRBV4-2 with TRBJ2-7; 9 bases fit TRBD2. Germline CDR1 is LGHNA and CDR2 is YNFKEQ. Trimming took 0 bases from V and 0 from J; bases not matched to a gene: 15. This CDR3 is built from 20 residues. CDR3 sequence: CASSQEGGLAGSRSSYEQYF. CDR3 nucleotides: TGTGCCAGCAGCCAAGAAGGAGGGCTAGCGGGATCCCGAAGCTCCTACGAGCAGTACTTC.

About this clone: Within the sample, other DNA sequences also encode this same CDR3. The CDR3 DNA reads TGTGCCTGGAGTGTGAATGAGCAGTTCTTC. Amino acids: CAWSVNEQFF. The genes are TRBV30 and TRBJ2-1; no firm D call. The CDR3 length is 10 residues. V was cut by 0 bases and J by 7 bases, with 1 base left in between. Germline V gene lookup returns CDR1 GTSNPN and CDR2 SVGIG (reference sequence).

The J gene is TRBJ2-3, the V gene TRBV13; 10 nucleotides match TRBD2. Trimming cost V 0 bases and J 9 bases; bases outside gene matches: 9. The V gene's germline CDR1 is PRHDT and CDR2 FYEKMQ (reference sequence). This CDR3 region has 16 residues. CDR3 amino acids: CASSLGAASGSRTQYF. CDR3 sequence (DNA): TGTGCCAGCAGCTTAGGCGCGGCTAGCGGGAGTCGCACGCAGTATTTT.

This chain joins TRBV5-1 and TRBJ2-1; maybe TRBD2 (5 bases). This CDR3 is 19 amino acids long. The germline V and J ends were trimmed by 1 base and 2 bases, with 22 bases remaining between them. Germline V lookup: CDR1 SGHRS, CDR2 YFSETQ. The chain's CDR3 is CASSLLGVPSSGPYNEQFF. Written as DNA, the CDR3 is TGCGCCAGCAGCTTGCTCGGGGTTCCATCTTCCGGGCCCTACAATGAGCAGTTCTTC.

The CDR3 DNA sequence: TGTGCCAGCAGCCCCTCGACAGGGGACTACGAGCAGTACTTC. This sequence encodes CASSPSTGDYEQYF. The chain combines TRBV5-4 with TRBJ2-7; 8 positions agree with TRBD1. The germline V gene encodes CDR1 SGHNT and CDR2 YYREEE (reference sequence). The CDR3 runs to 14 residues. The trim removed 4 bases at V and 3 bases at J, leaving 6 bases unmatched.

The V and J genes are TRBV9 and TRBJ2-7; D is perhaps TRBD1 or TRBD2 (6 bases each). CDR1 is SGDLS and CDR2 is YYNGEE in the germline V gene. The CDR3 consists of 15 residues. Trimming removed 0 bases at V and 3 bases at J, with 13 bases between. CDR3 coding DNA: TGTGCCAGCAGCGTAGGGGGGGCGACAAACTACGAGCAGTACTTC. Protein product: CASSVGGATNYEQYF.

The chain joins TRBV29-1 to TRBJ2-3; 9 bases agree with TRBD2. From germline, CDR1 is SQVTM and CDR2 ANQGSEA. J gave up 6 bases and V 6 bases, and 13 bases lay outside the gene matches. The CDR3 spans 15 residues. Here the CDR3 reads CSVSVGTSLDDTQYF. CDR3 nucleotide sequence: TGCAGCGTCAGTGTAGGGACTAGCCTCGACGATACGCAGTATTTT.

The chain has TRBV28 and TRBJ2-5; no clear D gene. V lost 4 bases to trimming and J lost 0 bases, with 6 bases between them. This CDR3 has 13 residues. Germline loops: CDR1 MDHEN, CDR2 SYDVKM. CDR3 DNA: TGTGCCAGCAGTTATATAAACCAAGAGACCCAGTACTTC. Its protein product is CASSYINQETQYF.

This sequence joins TRBV5-6 and TRBJ2-4, with D possibly matching TRBD2 (6 bases). Trimming took 4 bases from V and 5 from J, leaving 10 bases between them. This CDR3 region has 13 residues. Germline loops: CDR1 SGHDT, CDR2 YYEEEE. CDR3 loop: CASSAGRENIQYF. DNA of the CDR3: TGTGCCAGCAGCGCGGGACGGGAAAACATTCAGTACTTC. The full variable domain, in which reference TRBV5-6 and TRBJ2-4 provide the parts outside the CDR3, is DAGVTQSPTHLIKTRGQQVTLRCSPKSGHDTVSWYQQALGQGPQFIFQYYEEEERQRGNFPDRFSGHQFPNYSSELNVNALLLGDSALYLCASSAGRENIQYFGAGTRLSVL.

The chain employs TRBV2 and TRBJ2-7; TRBD1 aligns across 9 bases. This CDR3 region has 15 residues. Trimming at V came to 8 bases and at J to 5 bases, leaving 13 bases not matched to a gene. The germline V gene encodes CDR1 SNHLY and CDR2 FYNNEI. The CDR3 nucleotides are TGTGCCAGCGGGTTGTCCGGGACAGGGTCCAACGAGCAGTACTTC. Translation: CASGLSGTGSNEQYF.

This clone was found once. The rearrangement joins TRBV16 to TRBJ2-1; D is unresolved. Trimming stripped 0 bases from V and 6 bases from J, with 0 bases between. This CDR3 has 11 residues. Germline CDR1 and CDR2: KGHSY and FQNENV. The CDR3 DNA sequence: TGTGCCAGCAGCCAATCCAATGAGCAGTTCTTC. This gives the protein CASSQSNEQFF.

V is TRBV5-1 and J is TRBJ2-5, with D possibly matching TRBD2 (6 bases). V was clipped by 2 bases and J by 7 bases, with 18 bases between them. Germline assignment: CDR1 SGHRS and CDR2 YFSETQ. The CDR3 spans 15 residues. CDR3 protein: CASSFVAGSRGTQYF. DNA for the CDR3: TGCGCCAGCAGCTTCGTTGCGGGGTCGCGCGGGACCCAGTACTTC.

This clone has only one observation. This chain connects TRBV10-3 to TRBJ2-7; 11 nucleotides match TRBD2. CDR3 size: 16 residues. The germline gives CDR1 ENHRY, CDR2 SYGVKD. V lost 5 bases to trimming and J lost 0 bases; unmatched junction nucleotides: 6. The CDR3 loop reads CAISPTTSGSSYEQYF. In DNA form, the CDR3 reads TGTGCCATCAGTCCGACAACTAGCGGGAGCTCCTACGAGCAGTACTTC.

The chain combines TRBV27 with TRBJ1-5; D not resolved. Germline values: CDR1 MNHEY, CDR2 SMNVEV (reference sequence). V was pared by 8 bases and J by 1 base, with 12 bases between. The CDR3 runs 14 residues. The DNA of the CDR3 is TGTGCCAGCGCCAGGAGACAAAGCAATCAGCCCCAGCATTTT. Protein: CASARRQSNQPQHF.

This chain connects TRBV4-1 to TRBJ2-7, with 8 bases that match TRBD2. Germline V lookup: CDR1 MGHRA, CDR2 YSYEKL. J was trimmed by 3 bases and V by 3 bases; bases with no gene match: 7. The CDR3 covers 15 residues. The DNA of the CDR3 is TGCGCCAGCAGCCACCTTAGCGGGGCCGGCTACGAGCAGTACTTC. This codes for CASSHLSGAGYEQYF.

The chain recombines TRBV6-5 with TRBJ2-7; TRBD1 might be the D (5 bases). The ends were cut back, 8 bases at V and 1 base at J, with 12 bases in the middle. The CDR3 totals 13 residues. CDR1 MNHEY and CDR2 SVGAGI come from the germline V gene. CDR3 sequence reads: CASAHRSSYEQYF. The DNA for the CDR3 is TGTGCCAGCGCTCACAGGAGTTCCTACGAGCAGTACTTC.

The V gene is TRBV9, the J gene TRBJ1-4; 7 nucleotides line up with TRBD1. Germline assignment: CDR1 SGDLS and CDR2 YYNGEE. The CDR3 length is 14 residues. Germline trimming cut 7 bases from V and 5 bases from J; bases unmatched to any gene: 8. Written as DNA, the CDR3 is TGTGCCAGCGCAGGGGGGACTGAGAATGAAAAACTGTTTTTT. Translating it yields CASAGGTENEKLFF.

The chain has TRBV27 and TRBJ2-1, with no clear D. Trimming shortened V by 4 bases and J by 4 bases, and 11 bases separated the two germline ends. This CDR3 contains 14 residues. In germline, CDR1 is MNHEY, CDR2 SMNVEV (reference sequence). The CDR3 sequence is CASSYPSAYNEQFF. The CDR3 DNA is TGTGCCAGCAGTTATCCATCGGCTTACAATGAGCAGTTCTTC.

V is TRBV15 and J is TRBJ1-5; D gene unclear. V dropped 5 bases and J dropped 4 bases, with 6 bases sitting between them. The CDR3 sequence is 12 residues long. CDR1 is LNHNV and CDR2 is YYDKDF in the germline V gene (reference sequence). Here the CDR3 reads CATSQPNQPQHF. For the CDR3, the DNA is TGTGCCACCAGCCAGCCGAATCAGCCCCAGCATTTT.

The V and J genes are TRBV27 and TRBJ1-1; D is unresolved. CDR1 is MNHEY, CDR2 SMNVEV, per germline (reference sequence). The length of the CDR3 is 14 residues. Trimming cost V 1 base and J 1 base, with 7 bases left between them. CDR3 residues: CASSLFPRNTEAFF. The CDR3 DNA sequence: TGTGCCAGCAGTTTATTTCCCCGGAACACTGAAGCTTTCTTT.

The chain uses TRBV27 and TRBJ2-5; no clear D. With the DNA end fitting TRBJ2-7 better, the J assignment may be wrong. The CDR3 is 11 residues long. Per germline, CDR1 MNHEY and CDR2 SMNVEV (reference sequence). CDR3 sequence reads: CASGVPYEQYF. CDR3 bases: TGTGCCAGCGGAGTTCCCTACGAGCAGTACTTC.

The rearrangement links TRBV9 to TRBJ2-1; 9 bases line up with TRBD2. V was pared by 0 bases and J by 7 bases, with 8 bases of the junction left unmatched. CDR3 length: 16 residues. Germline-derived CDR1 and CDR2 are SGDLS and YYNGEE. The CDR3 DNA reads TGTGCCAGCAGCGTAGCGGGGTCTAGCGGGATGAATGAGCAGTTCTTC. This gives the protein CASSVAGSSGMNEQFF.

In this sample, this clone turned up once. This chain joins TRBV7-9 and TRBJ2-7; 8 bases are shared with TRBD1. The CDR3 is 14 amino acids. Germline V lookup: CDR1 SEHNR, CDR2 FQNEAQ (reference sequence). V was pared by 5 bases and J by 5 bases, with 8 bases of the junction left unmatched. The CDR3 loop reads CASSPYDRGDEQYF. CDR3 nucleotide sequence: TGTGCCAGCAGCCCGTACGACAGGGGCGACGAGCAGTACTTC.

The V call is TRBV27, the J call TRBJ1-1; D possibly corresponds to TRBD1 (6 bases). The CDR3 is 16 residues long. CDR1 is MNHEY and CDR2 is SMNVEV in the germline V gene (reference sequence). V was trimmed by 6 bases and J by 2 bases, leaving 19 bases between them. The CDR3 protein is CASRLAGQTINTEAFF. The CDR3, as DNA: TGTGCCAGCAGACTAGCGGGACAAACGATAAACACTGAAGCTTTCTTT.

The rearrangement links TRBV13 to TRBJ2-3; 7 nucleotides line up with TRBD2. The CDR3 is made up of 15 amino acids. Unmatched junction bases numbered 7, after V lost 5 bases and J lost 2 bases. CDR1 is PRHDT, CDR2 FYEKMQ, per germline (reference sequence). The CDR3: CASSLRLADTDTQYF. DNA of the CDR3: TGTGCCAGCAGCCTCAGACTAGCAGACACAGATACGCAGTATTTT.